The entry below describes one T cell receptor (beta chain). The sample originates from a study of blood T cell repertoires in COVID-19. Study-wide context: The United States, Italy and Spain were the sources of the acute and convalescent COVID-19 samples. From T cells, B-cell-depleted T cells, or PBMCs came the material, which was cDNA or gDNA.

Under the authors' procedure: Nucleated cell counts were estimated from reference gene primer amplification. The table came from immunoSEQ multiplex PCR; TCRdb's copy has only in-frame clones and leaves some out. V and J calls and clone size are those listed in that table; D and trimming were worked out from the DNA. Of tens of thousands of clones detected, 80% to 90% appear once; the ten largest clones hold roughly 9.6%. J gave up 2 bases and V 5 bases, and 3 bases lay outside the gene matches. The CDR3 length is 15 residues. CDR1 and CDR2 from the germline V gene are PRHDT and FYEKMQ (reference sequence).

The sample was peripheral blood. The source of this sequence is an elderly man with acute or convalescent COVID-19. V and J are TRBV13 and TRBJ2-3, with 11 nucleotides matching TRBD2. The CDR3 nucleotides are TGTGCCAGCAGCCCTAGCGGGGGGTCCACAGATACGCAGTATTTT. Its translation: CASSPSGGSTDTQYF.